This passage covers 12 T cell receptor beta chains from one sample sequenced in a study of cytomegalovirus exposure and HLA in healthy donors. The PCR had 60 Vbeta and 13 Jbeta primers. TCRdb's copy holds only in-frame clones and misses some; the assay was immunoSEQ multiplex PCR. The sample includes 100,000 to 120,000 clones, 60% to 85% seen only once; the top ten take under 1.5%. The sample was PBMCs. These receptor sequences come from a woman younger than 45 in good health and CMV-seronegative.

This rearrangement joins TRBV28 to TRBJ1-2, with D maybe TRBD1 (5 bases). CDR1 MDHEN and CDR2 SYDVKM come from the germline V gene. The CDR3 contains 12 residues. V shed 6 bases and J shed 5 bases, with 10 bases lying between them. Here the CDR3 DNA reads TGTGCCAGCAGCCTTGACAGATATGGCTACACCTTC. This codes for CASSLDRYGYTF.

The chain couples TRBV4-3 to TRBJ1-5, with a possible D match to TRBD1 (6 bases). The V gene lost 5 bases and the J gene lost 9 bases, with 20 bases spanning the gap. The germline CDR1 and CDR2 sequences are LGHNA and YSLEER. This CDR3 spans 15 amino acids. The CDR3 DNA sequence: TGCGCCAGCAGCAGGACGACAGGCCAGCCTGGGCCCCAGCATTTT. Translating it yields CASSRTTGQPGPQHF.

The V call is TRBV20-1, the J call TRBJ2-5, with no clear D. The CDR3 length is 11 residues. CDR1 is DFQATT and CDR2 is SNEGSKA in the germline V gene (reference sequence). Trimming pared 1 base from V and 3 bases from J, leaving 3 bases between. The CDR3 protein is CSARAKETQYF. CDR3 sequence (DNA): TGCAGTGCTAGAGCCAAAGAGACCCAGTACTTC.

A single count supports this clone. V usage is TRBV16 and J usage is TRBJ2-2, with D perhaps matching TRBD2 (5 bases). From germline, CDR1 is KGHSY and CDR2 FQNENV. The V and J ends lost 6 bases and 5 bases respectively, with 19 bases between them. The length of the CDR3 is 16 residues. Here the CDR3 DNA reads TGTGCCAGCAGTCCGATCCGGACTGGGAAGACCGGGGAGCTGTTTTTT. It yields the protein CASSPIRTGKTGELFF.

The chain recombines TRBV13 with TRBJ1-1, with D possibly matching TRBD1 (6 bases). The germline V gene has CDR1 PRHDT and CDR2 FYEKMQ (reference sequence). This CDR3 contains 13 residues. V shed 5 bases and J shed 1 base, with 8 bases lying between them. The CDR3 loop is CASSRQENTEAFF. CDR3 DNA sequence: TGTGCCAGCAGCCGACAGGAGAACACTGAAGCTTTCTTT.

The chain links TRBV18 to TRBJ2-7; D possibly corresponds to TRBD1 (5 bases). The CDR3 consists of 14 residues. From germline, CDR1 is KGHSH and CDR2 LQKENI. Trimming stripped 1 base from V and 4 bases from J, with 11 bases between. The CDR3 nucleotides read TGTGCCAGCTCACCACAAAAAGGGGCGTACGAGCAGTACTTC. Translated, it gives CASSPQKGAYEQYF.

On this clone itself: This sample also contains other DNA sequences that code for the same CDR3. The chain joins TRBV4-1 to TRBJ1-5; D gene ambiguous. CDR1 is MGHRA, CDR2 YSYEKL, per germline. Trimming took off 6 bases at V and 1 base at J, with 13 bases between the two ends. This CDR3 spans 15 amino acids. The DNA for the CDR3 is TGCGCCAGCAGTGATGCCCGGAGGAGCAATCAGCCCCAGCATTTT. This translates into CASSDARRSNQPQHF.

CDR3 amino acids: CASRASGGFGSYNEQFF. CDR3 sequence (DNA): TGTGCCAGCAGGGCAAGCGGGGGGTTCGGCTCCTACAATGAGCAGTTCTTC. The chain has TRBV5-4 and TRBJ2-1; 9 nucleotides agree with TRBD2. Losses at the gene ends were 5 bases for V and 0 bases for J; bases not matched to a gene: 9. This CDR3 region has 17 residues. The germline V gene has CDR1 SGHNT and CDR2 YYREEE (reference sequence).

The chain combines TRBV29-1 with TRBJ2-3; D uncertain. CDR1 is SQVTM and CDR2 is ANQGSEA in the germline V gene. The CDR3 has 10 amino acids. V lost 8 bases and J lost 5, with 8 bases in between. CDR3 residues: CSSRKDTQYF. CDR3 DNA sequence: TGCAGCTCGCGGAAAGATACGCAGTATTTT.

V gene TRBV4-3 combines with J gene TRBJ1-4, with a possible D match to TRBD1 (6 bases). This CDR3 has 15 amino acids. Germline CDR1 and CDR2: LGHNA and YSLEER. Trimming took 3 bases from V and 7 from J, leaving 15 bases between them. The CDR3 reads CASSQRRGASEKLFF. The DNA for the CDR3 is TGCGCCAGCAGCCAGAGGCGGGGGGCGAGTGAAAAACTGTTTTTT.

CDR3 DNA sequence: TGCAGCGTTGAGAGTGAGTGGCGGGCCAGCTCCTACAATGAGCAGTTCTTC. This encodes CSVESEWRASSYNEQFF. This chain joins TRBV29-1 and TRBJ2-1, with a weak D call TRBD2 (5 bases). This CDR3 has 17 amino acids. V lost 3 bases, J lost 0 bases, and 18 bases lay in between. Germline CDR1 and CDR2: SQVTM and ANQGSEA.

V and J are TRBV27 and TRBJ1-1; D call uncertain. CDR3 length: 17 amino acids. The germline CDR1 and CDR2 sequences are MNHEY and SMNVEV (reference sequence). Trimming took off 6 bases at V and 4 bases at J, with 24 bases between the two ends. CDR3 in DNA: TGTGCCAGCAGAACCCTTCTCGAGCCGTCCTACGGCACTGAAGCTTTCTTT. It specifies CASRTLLEPSYGTEAFF.